The 18 T cell receptor beta chains below were found in one sample sequenced in a study of blood T cell repertoires in COVID-19. The repertoire was sequenced with immunoSEQ multiplex PCR; TCRdb's copy has only in-frame clones and lacks some. The sample includes 350,000 or so clones, 88% of them seen just once. Sequenced: PBMCs or T cells enriched from blood (not recorded which). The source is a woman in her 30s who had been exposed to COVID-19.

DNA for the CDR3: TGCGCCAGCAGCCAAGAGGTCACTATTAACGAGCAGTACTTC. As protein: CASSQEVTINEQYF. This chain joins TRBV4-1 and TRBJ2-7; D gene uncertain. Germline V lookup: CDR1 MGHRA, CDR2 YSYEKL. The germline V and J ends were trimmed by 0 bases and 5 bases, with 11 bases remaining between them. CDR3 length: 14 amino acids.

The V and J genes are TRBV12-3 or TRBV12-4 and TRBJ1-2; possibly TRBD1 for D (6 bases). The length of the CDR3 is 11 residues. The V end lost 6 bases, the J end lost 8 bases, and 10 bases lay between the germline ends. The DNA of the CDR3 is TGTGCCAGCAGATGGGACAACGGCTACACCTTC. Protein product: CASRWDNGYTF.

CDR3 sequence (DNA): TGTGCCAGCAGACCGGGGGGCTCTGGAAACACCATATATTTT. Translating it yields CASRPGGSGNTIYF. The genes are TRBV28 and TRBJ1-3, with TRBD1 as a possible D gene (5 bases). Germline CDR1 MDHEN, CDR2 SYDVKM. V was shortened by 6 bases and J by 0 bases, with 9 bases between the two germline ends. The CDR3 has 14 amino acids.

This chain uses TRBV5-1 with TRBJ2-3; 8 nucleotides line up with TRBD1. CDR1 is SGHRS, CDR2 YFSETQ, per germline. J gave up 6 bases and V 4 bases, and 10 bases lay outside the gene matches. CDR3 length: 15 amino acids. This CDR3 reads CASSTAGQGRDTQYF. In DNA form, the CDR3 reads TGCGCCAGCAGCACTGCCGGACAGGGACGGGATACGCAGTATTTT.

The chain links TRBV9 to TRBJ2-5, with 9 bases identical to TRBD2. Germline V lookup: CDR1 SGDLS, CDR2 YYNGEE. The CDR3 is 17 residues long. V lost 0 bases and J lost 5; bases outside the gene matches: 11. CDR3 in amino acids: CASSVEGSGRGGETQYF. In DNA form, the CDR3 reads TGTGCCAGCAGCGTAGAGGGTAGCGGGAGAGGCGGCGAGACCCAGTACTTC.

The chain has TRBV3-1 (or the pseudogene TRBV3-2) and TRBJ2-7; D call uncertain. The CDR3 runs to 12 residues. The germline gives CDR1 LGHDT, CDR2 YNNKEL (reference sequence). Trimming removed 3 bases from V and 1 base from J, with 4 bases in between. The DNA of the CDR3 is TGTGCCAGCAGCCATCTATCCTACGAGCAGTACTTC. Its translation is CASSHLSYEQYF.

The rearrangement uses TRBV27 and TRBJ1-3; 7 bases are a match to TRBD1. Germline loops: CDR1 MNHEY, CDR2 SMNVEV (reference sequence). This CDR3 region has 18 residues. The V segment lost 2 bases and the J segment 0 bases; nucleotides outside the gene matches: 10. The CDR3, as DNA: TGTGCCAGCAGTTTAAAACCCACAGGGGTTCGCTCTGGAAACACCATATATTTT. It codes for CASSLKPTGVRSGNTIYF.

This chain connects TRBV11-2 to TRBJ2-1; a weak D match, TRBD1 (6 bases). Trimming removed 2 bases from V and 7 bases from J, with 12 bases in between. The CDR3 covers 14 residues. Germline V gives CDR1 SGHAT, CDR2 FQNNGV. The DNA of the CDR3 is TGTGCCAGCAGCTTACACCTACAGGGTAATGAGCAGTTCTTC. It encodes CASSLHLQGNEQFF.

The CDR3 DNA reads TGTGCCACGATGACAGGGGCGGCAGCTTTCTTT. Amino acids: CATMTGAAAFF. This chain joins TRBV7-9 and TRBJ1-1, with 8 bases identical to TRBD1. The CDR3 consists of 11 residues. V dropped 10 bases and J dropped 10; count of bases not matched to a gene: 8. Germline V gives CDR1 SEHNR, CDR2 FQNEAQ (reference sequence).

The rearrangement joins TRBV11-2 to TRBJ1-2, with 9 bases aligning to TRBD1. Trimming took 0 bases from V and 4 from J; bases not matched to a gene: 6. CDR3 size: 16 residues. Germline V gene data show CDR1 as SGHAT and CDR2 as FQNNGV. The CDR3 loop reads CASSLDLGTGPYGYTF. The CDR3 DNA reads as TGTGCCAGCAGCTTAGATCTAGGGACAGGGCCCTATGGCTACACCTTC.

The rearrangement links TRBV3-1 (or the pseudogene TRBV3-2) to TRBJ1-4, with 8 bases matching TRBD1. The CDR3 has 17 residues. The junction had 10 bases not matched to a gene; V was cut back by 2 bases and J by 5 bases. Per the germline V gene, CDR1 is LGHDT and CDR2 is YNNKEL (reference sequence). The DNA of the CDR3 is TGTGCCAGCAGCCAATTGGACAGGGTGCTTGAAAATGAAAAACTGTTTTTT. It specifies CASSQLDRVLENEKLFF.

The chain joins TRBV7-2 to TRBJ2-7; 7 bases match TRBD1. CDR1 is SGHTA, CDR2 FQGNSA, per germline. V shed 4 bases and J 4 bases; nucleotides not matched to a gene: 10. The CDR3 extends over 15 amino acids. The CDR3 loop is CASSYGQAPLYEQYF. The CDR3 DNA is TGTGCCAGCAGCTATGGACAGGCTCCCTTGTACGAGCAGTACTTC.

The chain combines TRBV7-9 with TRBJ1-2, with TRBD1 matching over 7 bases. Germline V gene sequence: CDR1 SEHNR, CDR2 FQNEAQ (reference sequence). J gave up 4 bases and V 5 bases, and 4 bases lay outside the gene matches. CDR3 length equals 13 residues. CDR3 loop: CASSTGELYGYTF. Here the CDR3 DNA reads TGTGCCAGCAGCACAGGGGAGCTCTATGGCTACACCTTC.

The chain joins TRBV19 to TRBJ1-5; no reliable D call. V gave up 4 bases and J gave up 5 bases, with 9 bases separating them. Germline CDR1 and CDR2: LNHDA and SQIVND (reference sequence). This CDR3 contains 13 residues. CDR3 loop: CASSTNSDQPQHF. The CDR3 DNA is TGTGCCAGTAGTACGAACAGTGATCAGCCCCAGCATTTT.

The chain combines TRBV7-8 with TRBJ2-1, with unresolved D. Trimming cost V 5 bases and J 2 bases, with 4 bases left between them. Germline V lookup: CDR1 SGHVS, CDR2 FQNEAQ. This CDR3 comprises 12 residues. In DNA form, the CDR3 reads TGTGCCAGCAGCCCTACCTACAATGAGCAGTTCTTC. This gives the protein CASSPTYNEQFF.

The J gene is TRBJ2-5, the V gene TRBV5-1, with a possible D match to TRBD1 (5 bases). Germline-derived CDR1 and CDR2 are SGHRS and YFSETQ. V was clipped by 0 bases and J by 2 bases, with 11 bases between them. The CDR3 contains 15 residues. This CDR3 reads CASSLVGAGQETQYF. The CDR3 coding sequence is TGCGCCAGCAGCTTGGTTGGGGCAGGGCAAGAGACCCAGTACTTC.

The chain employs TRBV5-5 and TRBJ2-7; 7 bases are shared with TRBD1. The CDR3 totals 16 residues. Germline CDR1 SGHKS, CDR2 YYEKEE (reference sequence). Trimming took 2 bases from V and 2 from J; bases not matched to a gene: 10. CDR3 in DNA: TGTGCCAGCAGCTTTCAGTCGGGACAGCGAACCTACGAGCAGTACTTC. Encoded protein: CASSFQSGQRTYEQYF.

The chain couples TRBV5-4 to TRBJ2-7, with TRBD2 matching over 7 bases. This CDR3 spans 12 amino acids. Looked up from germline, CDR1 is SGHNT and CDR2 is YYREEE (reference sequence). Trimming at V came to 0 bases and at J to 6 bases, leaving 0 bases not matched to a gene. The CDR3 coding sequence is TGTGCCAGCAGCTTGGGGGAGGGCGAGCAGTACTTC. It is translated as CASSLGEGEQYF.